This T cell receptor (beta chain) was identified in a study of T and B cells in COVID-19 patients. Across the study: Most recovered patients had mild to moderate COVID-19 treated as outpatients.

Blood genomic DNA input for TRB amplification was 250-500 ng. TRB rearrangements were amplified by multiplex PCR with BIOMED2 TRB-A/B primers. TCRdb re-analysed the multiplex PCR reads in MiXCR, keeping a single row per CDR3 protein. Among tens of thousands of distinct CDR3 sequences, about 31% were seen once, and the ten largest hold about 1.5%. In germline, CDR1 is SEHNR, CDR2 FQNEAQ (reference sequence). The J segment lost 4 bases and the V segment lost 5 bases, leaving 8 bases of the junction unmatched. The CDR3 consists of 15 residues. This clonotype originated in a human donor who had recovered from COVID-19. The chain links TRBV7-9 to TRBJ1-2; 9 nucleotides match TRBD1. Input material: blood. The CDR3 DNA reads as TGTGCCAGCAGCCCCGGGACAGGGTTTGGCTATGGCTACACCTTC. Translating gives CASSPGTGFGYGYTF.